This T cell receptor (beta chain) was documented in a study of cytomegalovirus exposure and HLA in healthy donors. Background on the study: In a later analysis, the 100 to 150 validation repertoires were reported to have used the same platform as the approximately 690 first-cohort repertoires. Study-level points and caveats: Cytomegalovirus-associated TCR beta chains were listed, numbering 150 to 200.

CDR3 size: 12 residues. Per the germline V gene, CDR1 is LNHDA and CDR2 is SQIVND (reference sequence). The V end was cut by 4 bases, the J end by 8 bases, with 9 bases between. For this clone: What it binds is not known.

This table comes from immunoSEQ multiplex PCR, and its TCRdb copy is limited to in-frame clones, with some not included. Of 65,000 or so clones listed, around 96% are singletons. The donors were part of the validation cohort, which consisted of under 150 subjects and was separate from the first cohort of about 650 subjects. The sequence was collected from a man aged 18 to 30 in good health and CMV-seropositive. The sequencing input was PBMCs. The chain joins TRBV19 to TRBJ2-1, with D perhaps TRBD1 (5 bases). The DNA of the CDR3 is TGTGCCAGTAGTACTCAGGGTGATGAGCAGTTCTTC. Translating gives CASSTQGDEQFF.